This T cell receptor (beta chain) was sequenced during a study of regulatory T cells in long-lasting Graves disease. Time point defined: newly diagnosed GD, antithyroid drugs for less than 3 months. Preparation of the TCR library used RNA extracted from PBMCs. This clonotype was counted many times. V was trimmed by 8 bases and J by 0 bases, leaving 5 bases between them. The CDR3 has 11 amino acids. In germline, CDR1 is WSHSY, CDR2 SAAADI. Libraries of TCR beta came from iRepertoire HTBI primers plus Arm-PCR of CDR3 regions. In TCRdb, the multiplex PCR reads were re-called with MiXCR into one record per CDR3 protein. Of some 490,000 distinct CDR3 sequences listed, approximately 12% are singletons. The same data also went into a second study, on T cells in Graves' hyperthyroidism and ophthalmopathy.

The input for sequencing was peripheral blood mononuclear cells (PBMCs), taken at new diagnosis, from a patient treated with antithyroid drugs. The clonotype originates from a woman under 40 with Graves disease. This rearrangement joins TRBV10-2 to TRBJ2-7, with D unclear. CDR3 nucleotide sequence: TGCGCCAGCGCGAACTCCTACGAGCAGTACTTC. This codes for CASANSYEQYF.